These 31 T cell receptor beta chains were all obtained from the same sample, sequenced in a study of T cell repertoires in cytomegalovirus infection. The antigens of these receptors remain unknown. MiXCR, applied by TCRdb to the reads, yields one record per CDR3 protein. Among 110,000 or so distinct CDR3 sequences listed, under 35% were seen once. The specimen comprised CD8+ T cells from cultured PBMCs, sampled from culture after CMV antigen stimulation. These TCRs come from a human donor in good health (CMV status not recorded). Some clones in this sample may be carry-over from other donors' samples.

This clonotype appeared a few times. The V call is TRBV11-2, the J call TRBJ2-5; D is ambiguous. With 2 bases removed from V and 2 bases from J, the gap between germline ends came to 9 bases. Germline CDR1 is SGHAT and CDR2 is FQNNGV. The CDR3 loop spans 14 amino acids. The CDR3 here is CASSLSPRQETQYF. CDR3 nucleotides: TGTGCCAGCAGCTTATCGCCACGTCAAGAGACCCAGTACTTC.

This clonotype was seen more than once but under ten times. The rearrangement uses TRBV12-3 or TRBV12-4 and TRBJ1-3; no firm D call. V lost 0 bases and J 0 bases, leaving 6 bases between the germline ends. The CDR3 contains 15 residues. CDR3 region: CASSLALFSGNTIYF. CDR3 bases: TGTGCCAGCAGTTTAGCCTTATTCTCTGGAAACACCATATATTTT.

V gene TRBV4-3 combines with J gene TRBJ2-2, with D perhaps matching TRBD2 (5 bases). V lost 1 base to trimming and J lost 3 bases, with 21 bases between them. Germline V gene lookup returns CDR1 LGHNA and CDR2 YSLEER. The CDR3 extends over 19 amino acids. The CDR3 DNA reads TGCGCCAGCAGCCAAGGGGTTACGGGCCCTGCCGGGGACACCGGGGAGCTGTTTTTT. The encoded protein is CASSQGVTGPAGDTGELFF.

The CDR3: CASSLREQGGTNYGYTF. In DNA form, the CDR3 reads TGTGCCAGCAGCTTAAGAGAACAGGGGGGGACTAACTATGGCTACACCTTC. The V and J genes are TRBV7-9 and TRBJ1-2; 8 nucleotides agree with TRBD1. V was pared by 2 bases and J by 0 bases, with 8 bases of the junction left unmatched. Germline V gives CDR1 SEHNR, CDR2 FQNEAQ (reference sequence). The length of the CDR3 is 17 residues.

The chain links TRBV2 to TRBJ2-3; D is perhaps TRBD1 (5 bases). This CDR3 has 14 amino acids. V lost 7 bases and J 1 base, leaving 12 bases between the germline ends. Germline V gene sequence: CDR1 SNHLY, CDR2 FYNNEI. In nucleotides, the CDR3 is TGTGCCAGCAATGGGGCAGACGGCACAGATACGCAGTATTTT. Amino acid sequence: CASNGADGTDTQYF.

V is TRBV13 and J is TRBJ1-1; possible D gene TRBD1, 6 bases. Germline values: CDR1 PRHDT, CDR2 FYEKMQ (reference sequence). The CDR3 length is 13 residues. Deletions cut 5 bases from V and 6 bases from J, with 13 bases between. The CDR3 DNA is TGTGCCAGCAGCAATGGAGGGGGGGCTGAAGCTTTCTTT. Its protein product is CASSNGGGAEAFF.

This clonotype was found many times. J is TRBJ1-1 and V is TRBV7-6; no reliable D call. CDR3 length: 14 amino acids. The germline V gene has CDR1 SGHVS and CDR2 FNYEAQ. The V and J ends lost 4 bases and 4 bases respectively, with 13 bases between them. The CDR3 bases are TGTGCCAGCAGCTCCGTACCGACGGGCACTGAAGCTTTCTTT. The encoded protein is CASSSVPTGTEAFF.

There are a few counts of this clonotype. J is TRBJ1-2 and V is TRBV19; 11 nucleotides line up with TRBD1. The CDR3 sequence is 14 residues long. V trimming: 3 bases; J trimming: 4 bases; junction bases outside the gene matches: 1. Germline lookup yields CDR1 LNHDA and CDR2 SQIVND (reference sequence). The CDR3, as DNA: TGTGCCAGTAGTATTGGGACAGGGGGCTATGGCTACACCTTC. This encodes CASSIGTGGYGYTF. The whole variable domain, remainder taken from reference TRBV19 and TRBJ1-2, is DGGITQSPKYLFRKEGQNVTLSCEQNLNHDAMYWYRQDPGQGLRLIYYSQIVNDFQKGDIAEGYSVSREKKESFPLTVTSAQKNPTAFYLCASSIGTGGYGYTFGSGTRLTVV.

The chain carries TRBV2 and TRBJ2-7; no reliable D call. The V end was cut by 8 bases, the J end by 1 base, with 6 bases between. This CDR3 region has 11 residues. Germline CDR1 and CDR2: SNHLY and FYNNEI. The DNA of the CDR3 is TGTGCCAGCCGAGGTTCCTACGAGCAGTACTTC. The encoded protein is CASRGSYEQYF.

V gene TRBV20-1 combines with J gene TRBJ2-1, with D perhaps TRBD2 (6 bases). This CDR3 comprises 15 residues. The V gene lost 0 bases and the J gene lost 6 bases, with 15 bases spanning the gap. From germline, CDR1 is DFQATT and CDR2 SNEGSKA (reference sequence). For the CDR3, the DNA is TGCAGTGCTAGAGACCTTTGGGGGGATAGCAATGAGCAGTTCTTC. Translating gives CSARDLWGDSNEQFF.

The CDR3 spells CASSRGDRGNEQFF. Here the CDR3 DNA reads TGTGCCAGTAGTAGGGGGGACAGGGGCAATGAGCAGTTCTTC. The J gene is TRBJ2-1, the V gene TRBV19; 10 bases match TRBD1. V lost 4 bases to trimming and J lost 6 bases; unmatched junction nucleotides: 3. CDR3 length equals 14 residues. Germline-derived CDR1 and CDR2 are LNHDA and SQIVND (reference sequence).

The J gene is TRBJ1-4, the V gene TRBV28, with 8 nucleotides matching TRBD1. The CDR3 has 17 residues. The V and J ends lost 6 bases and 6 bases, in that order; junction bases with no gene match: 15. The V gene's germline CDR1 is MDHEN and CDR2 SYDVKM. CDR3: CASRNPGQAPSDEKLFF. CDR3 sequence (DNA): TGTGCCAGCAGGAATCCGGGACAGGCCCCTTCGGATGAAAAACTGTTTTTT. The full variable domain, rest sourced from reference TRBV28 and TRBJ1-4, is DVKVTQSSRYLVKRTGEKVFLECVQDMDHENMFWYRQDPGLGLRLIYFSYDVKMKEKGDIPEGYSVSREKKERFSLILESASTNQTSMYLCASRNPGQAPSDEKLFFGSGTQLSVL.

This chain links TRBV19 with TRBJ2-5; D gene unclear. Germline-derived CDR1 and CDR2 are LNHDA and SQIVND (reference sequence). The CDR3 sequence is 14 residues long. The V end was cut by 1 base, the J end by 2 bases, with 8 bases between. The DNA for the CDR3 is TGTGCCAGTAGTATAGTAACCCTACAAGAGACCCAGTACTTC. Translation gives CASSIVTLQETQYF.

This clonotype was seen more than once but under ten times. The V call is TRBV6-2 or TRBV6-3, the J call TRBJ2-1, with 10 bases aligning to TRBD2. Losses at the gene ends were 6 bases for V and 6 bases for J; bases not matched to a gene: 5. The germline CDR1 and CDR2 sequences are MNHEY and SVGEGT. This CDR3 has 14 residues. CDR3 region: CASSILAGPNEQFF. CDR3 DNA: TGTGCCAGCAGCATACTAGCGGGGCCCAATGAGCAGTTCTTC.

This clonotype was picked up a small number of times. The chain recombines TRBV7-9 with TRBJ1-2; the match to TRBD1 covers 7 bases. There are 16 residues in the CDR3. Unmatched junction bases numbered 8, after V lost 1 base and J lost 3 bases. CDR1 and CDR2 from the germline V gene are SEHNR and FQNEAQ (reference sequence). In DNA, the CDR3 is TGTGCCAGCAGCTTAGAACTACAGGGGTCTTACTATGGCTACACCTTC. Amino acids: CASSLELQGSYYGYTF.

This clonotype has just a few counts. The CDR3 loop is CSARSAKSNEQFF. The CDR3 DNA follows: TGCAGTGCTAGATCCGCGAAATCCAATGAGCAGTTCTTC. The chain employs TRBV20-1 and TRBJ2-1; no reliable D call. Per the germline V gene, CDR1 is DFQATT and CDR2 is SNEGSKA (reference sequence). The CDR3 extends over 13 amino acids. Trimming took 2 bases from V and 6 from J, leaving 11 bases between them.

At least ten counts were recorded for this clonotype. The chain has TRBV2 and TRBJ2-1; 7 nucleotides agree with TRBD2. The junction had 9 bases not matched to a gene; V was cut back by 8 bases and J by 5 bases. The CDR3 runs to 14 residues. CDR1 and CDR2 from the germline V gene are SNHLY and FYNNEI. This CDR3 reads CASSPAGWNNEQFF. The CDR3 region has the DNA TGTGCCAGCTCCCCAGCGGGGTGGAACAATGAGCAGTTCTTC.

This chain connects TRBV6-5 to TRBJ1-3, with TRBD1 matching 7 bases. Germline loops: CDR1 MNHEY, CDR2 SVGAGI. The CDR3 loop spans 14 amino acids. Germline trimming cut 4 bases from V and 2 bases from J; bases unmatched to any gene: 2. CDR3 loop: CASSLRGPGNTIYF. CDR3 DNA: TGTGCCAGCAGTTTGAGGGGGCCTGGAAACACCATATATTTT.

The genes are TRBV4-1 and TRBJ2-1, with 14 bases matching TRBD2. V lost 3 bases to trimming and J lost 8 bases; unmatched junction nucleotides: 3. Germline CDR1 MGHRA, CDR2 YSYEKL. CDR3 length: 15 amino acids. This CDR3 is CASSQTSGGAYEQFF. The CDR3, as DNA: TGCGCCAGCAGCCAGACTAGCGGGGGGGCCTATGAGCAGTTCTTC.

In its sample, this clonotype was seen a few times. The chain has TRBV6-5 and TRBJ2-4; 8 bases align to TRBD1. There are 15 residues in the CDR3. J lost 1 base, V lost 1 base, and 0 bases had no gene match. The germline gives CDR1 MNHEY, CDR2 SVGAGI. The CDR3 DNA is TGTGCCAGCAGTTACTGGACAGGGGCCAAAAACATTCAGTACTTC. It is translated as CASSYWTGAKNIQYF.

This clonotype has just a few counts. This chain joins TRBV6-6 and TRBJ1-1; D is uncertain. The CDR3 contains 12 residues. CDR1 MNHNY and CDR2 SVGAGI come from the germline V gene (reference sequence). The V and J ends lost 0 bases and 9 bases respectively, with 8 bases between them. Written as DNA, the CDR3 is TGTGCCAGCAGTTACTCGATCCCCCAAGCTTTCTTT. It codes for CASSYSIPQAFF.

This clonotype was counted at least ten times. The chain carries TRBV11-2 and TRBJ1-2; unclear D gene. The CDR3 covers 14 residues. Germline assignment: CDR1 SGHAT and CDR2 FQNNGV. The germline V and J ends were trimmed by 2 bases and 2 bases, with 9 bases remaining between them. CDR3 coding DNA: TGTGCCAGCAGCTTAATACCGGGCAACTATGGCTACACCTTC. This sequence encodes CASSLIPGNYGYTF.

The chain is built from TRBV27 and TRBJ1-2, with D tentatively TRBD1 (5 bases). Germline values: CDR1 MNHEY, CDR2 SMNVEV (reference sequence). V was trimmed by 1 base and J by 2 bases, leaving 11 bases between them. This CDR3 has 15 residues. CDR3 nucleotides: TGTGCCAGCAGTTTATTCCCAGGGAAGAACTATGGCTACACCTTC. As protein: CASSLFPGKNYGYTF.

This clonotype has more than one count but fewer than ten. J is TRBJ1-1 and V is TRBV7-6; no reliable D call. This CDR3 has 12 residues. V shed 5 bases and J shed 4 bases, with 8 bases lying between them. Germline CDR1 and CDR2: SGHVS and FNYEAQ. The CDR3 spells CASSPDGTEAFF. As DNA, the CDR3 is TGTGCCAGCAGCCCGGACGGCACTGAAGCTTTCTTT.

V usage is TRBV7-1 and J usage is TRBJ1-1; D possibly corresponds to TRBD1 (6 bases). TRBV7-1 qualifies as an ORF whose function is uncertain. The V end was cut by 6 bases, the J end by 5 bases, with 13 bases between. This CDR3 has 13 residues. The CDR3, as DNA: TGTGCCAGCAGGTACAGGGTCGGAACTGAAGCTTTCTTT. Translated, it gives CASRYRVGTEAFF.

This chain links TRBV4-1 with TRBJ1-2; D unresolved. V shed 0 bases and J shed 4 bases, with 6 bases lying between them. The CDR3 is 13 amino acids. CDR1 MGHRA and CDR2 YSYEKL come from the germline V gene. CDR3 region: CASSQDDGYGYTF. The CDR3 DNA sequence: TGCGCCAGCAGCCAAGACGACGGCTATGGCTACACCTTC.

The chain is built from TRBV6-6 and TRBJ2-3; TRBD2 is a possible D gene (5 bases). Germline V gives CDR1 MNHNY, CDR2 SVGAGI (reference sequence). This CDR3 has 17 residues. V was clipped by 2 bases and J by 3 bases, with 18 bases between them. The CDR3 region is CASSYLGFQRPTDTQYF. CDR3 bases: TGTGCCAGCAGTTACCTCGGCTTTCAGCGGCCTACAGATACGCAGTATTTT.

The V gene is TRBV7-8, the J gene TRBJ1-2; maybe TRBD1 (6 bases). The CDR3 runs to 13 residues. Germline CDR1 is SGHVS and CDR2 is FQNEAQ. V was shortened by 0 bases and J by 5 bases, with 7 bases between the two germline ends. CDR3 amino acids: CASSLARGYGYTF. In DNA form, the CDR3 reads TGTGCCAGCAGCTTAGCCAGGGGTTATGGCTACACCTTC.

The CDR3 bases are TGTGCCAGCAGTCCGACCGAAGCTTTCTTT. This sequence encodes CASSPTEAFF. The chain couples TRBV12-3 or TRBV12-4 to TRBJ1-1; D gene ambiguous. Trimming removed 5 bases from V and 8 bases from J, with 6 bases in between. The CDR3 covers 10 residues.

The V call is TRBV28, the J call TRBJ1-6; D gene uncertain. CDR3 size: 12 residues. CDR1 and CDR2 (germline): MDHEN, SYDVKM. The V and J ends lost 2 bases and 7 bases respectively, with 3 bases between them. The CDR3 nucleotides are TGTGCCAGCAGTTTACAGAATTCACCCCTCCACTTT. This gives the protein CASSLQNSPLHF.

This chain joins TRBV11-1 and TRBJ2-1; D is ambiguous. The V and J ends lost 3 bases and 6 bases respectively, with 9 bases between them. From germline, CDR1 is SGHAT and CDR2 FQDESV (reference sequence). The CDR3 sequence is 13 residues long. The CDR3 is CASSLIPGNEQFF. The CDR3 coding sequence is TGTGCCAGCAGCTTGATTCCGGGCAATGAGCAGTTCTTC.